A single sample is the source of the 18 T cell receptor beta chains below, sequenced in a study of CD8+ T cells in alopecia areata. The treatment: oral pan-JAK inhibitor, 5-10 mg twice daily. In each case, RNA was isolated and then reverse transcribed into cDNA as the sequencing template. Data came from immunoSEQ multiplex PCR; TCRdb stores just in-frame clones and leaves some out. The table lists nearly 200,000 clones, 58% of them singletons. The sequenced sample was CD4+ T cells sorted from blood, obtained at week 24, from a patient treated with tofacitinib. Every receptor here comes from a human donor with alopecia areata.

This clone showed up just a few times. The rearrangement uses TRBV4-3 and TRBJ2-5; 11 bases line up with TRBD2. The germline V gene has CDR1 LGHNA and CDR2 YSLEER. This CDR3 has 15 residues. Germline trimming cut 1 base from V and 7 bases from J; bases unmatched to any gene: 5. The CDR3 sequence is CASSQGTSGSGTQYF. CDR3 sequence (DNA): TGCGCCAGCAGCCAAGGAACTAGCGGGAGCGGGACCCAGTACTTC.

This rearrangement joins TRBV25-1 to TRBJ2-2, with D unclear. Trimming removed 3 bases at V and 2 bases at J, with 7 bases between. This CDR3 is 14 amino acids long. Germline V gene lookup returns CDR1 MGHDK and CDR2 SYGVNS. The CDR3 protein is CASSDFENTGELFF. The CDR3 DNA reads TGTGCCAGCAGTGATTTTGAAAACACCGGGGAGCTGTTTTTT. The full variable domain, in which reference TRBV25-1 and TRBJ2-2 provide the parts outside the CDR3, is EADIYQTPRYLVIGTGKKITLECSQTMGHDKMYWYQQDPGMELHLIHYSYGVNSTEKGDLSSESTVSRIRTEHFPLTLESARPSHTSQYLCASSDFENTGELFFGEGSRLTVL.

The chain carries TRBV9 and TRBJ2-5, with D maybe TRBD1 (5 bases). V was cut by 1 base and J by 2 bases, with 6 bases left in between. This CDR3 contains 13 residues. Per germline, CDR1 SGDLS and CDR2 YYNGEE. CDR3 sequence: CASSVTGQETQYF. The CDR3 coding sequence is TGTGCCAGCAGCGTAACAGGTCAAGAGACCCAGTACTTC.

The gene calls are TRBV5-1 and TRBJ2-1; D remains ambiguous. Trimming shortened V by 4 bases and J by 1 base, and 15 bases separated the two germline ends. The CDR3 runs to 16 residues. Germline CDR1 is SGHRS and CDR2 is YFSETQ. This chain's CDR3 is CASSRGPDFSYNEQFF. The CDR3 DNA sequence: TGCGCCAGCAGCAGAGGCCCAGACTTTTCCTACAATGAGCAGTTCTTC.

This chain connects TRBV4-2 to TRBJ2-3, with D possibly being TRBD2 (7 bases). There are 17 residues in the CDR3. With 1 base removed from V and 1 base from J, the gap between germline ends came to 15 bases. Germline lookup yields CDR1 LGHNA and CDR2 YNFKEQ. The DNA for the CDR3 is TGTGCCAGCAGCCAAGGGGCTGGGGGGGCCGGCACAGATACGCAGTATTTT. It encodes CASSQGAGGAGTDTQYF.

The J gene is TRBJ2-5, the V gene TRBV6-5; the D is unclear. Deletions cut 6 bases from V and 5 bases from J, with 10 bases between. The CDR3 has 12 amino acids. In germline, CDR1 is MNHEY, CDR2 SVGAGI. The CDR3 is CASSRTRETQYF. As DNA, the CDR3 is TGTGCCAGCAGCCGAACCCGGGAGACCCAGTACTTC.

The rearrangement uses TRBV5-1 and TRBJ2-5; a weak D match, TRBD2 (5 bases). V was shortened by 0 bases and J by 7 bases, with 13 bases between the two germline ends. CDR1 SGHRS and CDR2 YFSETQ come from the germline V gene. The CDR3 is made up of 14 amino acids. The CDR3 here is CASSLAGNSGTQYF. The CDR3 region has the DNA TGCGCCAGCAGCTTGGCCGGGAATTCAGGGACCCAGTACTTC.

Remarks on this clone: This specimen includes other DNA sequences encoding the same CDR3. The rearrangement links TRBV18 to TRBJ1-5; 10 bases fit TRBD1. This CDR3 contains 14 residues. Germline CDR1 is KGHSH and CDR2 is LQKENI. The ends lost 6 bases at V and 4 bases at J; junction bases unmatched: 3. In DNA, the CDR3 is TGTGCCAGCTCGACGGGACAGGGGAATCAGCCCCAGCATTTT. Translated, it gives CASSTGQGNQPQHF.

The chain has TRBV9 and TRBJ2-5; D is unclear. The CDR3 has 11 residues. CDR1 is SGDLS and CDR2 is YYNGEE in the germline V gene. The germline V and J ends were trimmed by 3 bases and 1 base, with 1 base remaining between them. This CDR3 is CASSAQETQYF. The CDR3 DNA sequence: TGTGCCAGCAGCGCCCAAGAGACCCAGTACTTC.

The chain is built from TRBV28 and TRBJ1-2, with D hard to call. V gave up 7 bases and J gave up 0 bases, with 18 bases separating them. Germline-derived CDR1 and CDR2 are MDHEN and SYDVKM. CDR3 length: 16 residues. Written as DNA, the CDR3 is TGTGCCAGCAATACTTACCTCCGGGGAGCTAACTATGGCTACACCTTC. It translates to CASNTYLRGANYGYTF.

The V gene is TRBV18, the J gene TRBJ2-3; 7 bases align to TRBD1. The ends lost 3 bases at V and 6 bases at J; junction bases unmatched: 9. From germline, CDR1 is KGHSH and CDR2 LQKENI. The CDR3 is made up of 15 amino acids. Here the CDR3 reads CASSPRQGAWDTQYF. Written as DNA, the CDR3 is TGTGCCAGCTCACCCCGACAGGGCGCTTGGGATACGCAGTATTTT.

The chain couples TRBV28 to TRBJ2-5, with 11 bases matching TRBD2. CDR1 and CDR2 from the germline V gene are MDHEN and SYDVKM. This CDR3 comprises 16 residues. Trimming cost V 8 bases and J 5 bases; bases outside gene matches: 13. CDR3 region: CASVARLAGGRETQYF. In DNA form, the CDR3 reads TGTGCCAGCGTTGCGAGGCTAGCGGGAGGTCGGGAGACCCAGTACTTC.

The chain is built from TRBV30 and TRBJ1-4; D is uncertain. Germline CDR1 GTSNPN, CDR2 SVGIG (reference sequence). This CDR3 is 15 amino acids long. V lost 4 bases and J 10 bases, leaving 22 bases between the germline ends. The CDR3 sequence is CAWNTRETISGKLFF. The CDR3 DNA sequence: TGTGCCTGGAACACACGGGAGACTATCTCTGGAAAACTGTTTTTT.

The chain employs TRBV18 and TRBJ1-1; 10 bases line up with TRBD1. Trimming cost V 4 bases and J 3 bases; bases outside gene matches: 8. The CDR3 contains 16 residues. Germline V lookup: CDR1 KGHSH, CDR2 LQKENI. CDR3: CASSLTGGASYTEAFF. The CDR3 DNA follows: TGTGCCAGCTCACTGACAGGGGGCGCGTCTTACACTGAAGCTTTCTTT.

This sequence joins TRBV6-6 and TRBJ1-1; no clear D. Germline CDR1 MNHNY, CDR2 SVGAGI (reference sequence). The CDR3 loop spans 12 amino acids. Trimming stripped 6 bases from V and 5 bases from J, with 10 bases between. The CDR3 DNA follows: TGTGCCAGCAGCCGGACTGCGACTGAAGCTTTCTTT. This sequence encodes CASSRTATEAFF.

This clone was picked up a small number of times. The J gene is TRBJ2-7, the V gene TRBV29-1; D call uncertain. This CDR3 contains 13 residues. V lost 6 bases and J 3 bases, leaving 15 bases between the germline ends. The germline CDR1 and CDR2 sequences are SQVTM and ANQGSEA. CDR3 DNA: TGCAGCGTGGTAATCGGACCCCACTACGAGCAGTACTTC. Residues: CSVVIGPHYEQYF.

V and J are TRBV7-9 and TRBJ1-1; D not resolved. Trimming took 1 base from V and 10 from J, leaving 7 bases between them. Germline V gene lookup returns CDR1 SEHNR and CDR2 FQNEAQ (reference sequence). This CDR3 contains 11 residues. In DNA form, the CDR3 reads TGTGCCAGCAGCTTAGAACGTGTAGCTTTCTTT. Translating it yields CASSLERVAFF.

In this sample, this clone turned up a few times. V and J are TRBV10-3 and TRBJ2-2, with a possible D match to TRBD1 (6 bases). Trimming took 3 bases from V and 4 from J, leaving 18 bases between them. CDR1 and CDR2 (germline): ENHRY, SYGVKD. This CDR3 has 17 amino acids. CDR3 bases: TGTGCCATCAGTGATCGAGGGACAAGGGAAGGCACCGGGGAGCTGTTTTTT. This codes for CAISDRGTREGTGELFF.